The 11 T cell receptor beta chains below all came from one sample that was sequenced in a study of post-analysis software for immune sequencing data. Study-wide findings and caveats: A handful of TRBV segments occurring more often in patients than controls included TRBV5-6, TRBV5-1 and TRBV20-1.

cDNA libraries of TCR beta carried unique molecular identifiers. TCRdb re-called the PCR reads with MiXCR, one entry per CDR3 protein. The data hold roughly 540,000 distinct CDR3 sequences, with approximately 34% observed a single time. The antigens of these receptors remain unknown. Sequencing was performed on blood. Receptor source: a girl under 18 with multiple sclerosis.

This clonotype was counted only a few times. V is TRBV15 and J is TRBJ1-5; 7 nucleotides agree with TRBD1. V dropped 0 bases and J dropped 4; count of bases not matched to a gene: 21. The CDR3 sequence is 21 residues long. Germline V gene sequence: CDR1 LNHNV, CDR2 YYDKDF (reference sequence). This CDR3 reads CATSRDQGEQGSLLGNQPQHF. The CDR3, as DNA: TGTGCCACCAGCAGAGATCAAGGTGAACAGGGGTCCCTGTTGGGAAATCAGCCCCAGCATTTT.

V gene TRBV6-6 combines with J gene TRBJ2-3; TRBD1 might be the D (5 bases). Trimming removed 0 bases from V and 11 bases from J, with 18 bases in between. This CDR3 contains 15 residues. From germline, CDR1 is MNHNY and CDR2 SVGAGI (reference sequence). CDR3 loop: CASSYSTDSPGWQYF. Here the CDR3 DNA reads TGTGCCAGCAGTTACTCCACTGACAGCCCTGGCTGGCAGTATTTT.

The CDR3 loop is CASSLMPSTDTQYF. For the CDR3, the DNA is TGTGCCAGCAGTTTAATGCCAAGCACAGATACGCAGTATTTT. The chain employs TRBV27 and TRBJ2-3; D gene unclear. V lost 2 bases and J 0 bases, leaving 6 bases between the germline ends. The CDR3 totals 14 residues. Germline CDR1 and CDR2: MNHEY and SMNVEV (reference sequence).

This clonotype was counted many times. The chain is built from TRBV9 and TRBJ1-2; 9 positions match TRBD1. This CDR3 has 15 residues. With V trimmed by 4 bases and J by 3 bases, 7 bases remained unmatched. In germline, CDR1 is SGDLS, CDR2 YYNGEE. The CDR3 protein is CASSLTGGVDYGYTF. The DNA of the CDR3 is TGTGCCAGCAGCCTGACAGGGGGTGTAGACTATGGCTACACCTTC.

Comments on this clonotype: A much larger clone lies a single base off, so this may be a read error. The V and J genes are TRBV7-3 and TRBJ2-1; tentatively, D is TRBD1 or TRBD2 (5 bases each). The CDR3 loop spans 13 amino acids. Germline CDR1 and CDR2: SGHTA and FQGTGA. CDR3 amino acids: CVSSEGPDNEQFF. Here the CDR3 DNA reads TGTGTCAGCAGCGAGGGACCCGACAATGAGCAGTTCTTC.

J is TRBJ2-1 and V is TRBV6-2 or TRBV6-3; TRBD2 matches 10 bases. Germline CDR1 and CDR2: MNHEY and SVGEGT. With V trimmed by 4 bases and J by 7 bases, 7 bases remained unmatched. CDR3 length: 15 residues. The DNA for the CDR3 is TGTGCCAGCAGTTTGCGTACTAGCGGGGTAAATGAGCAGTTCTTC. It yields the protein CASSLRTSGVNEQFF.

V usage is TRBV12-3 or TRBV12-4 and J usage is TRBJ2-1; TRBD1 might be the D (6 bases). This CDR3 region has 14 residues. Trimming left V 1 base short and J 10 bases short, with 14 bases between. CDR3 in amino acids: CASSLDLGRGEQFF. DNA for the CDR3: TGTGCCAGCAGTTTAGATCTGGGTAGGGGGGAGCAGTTCTTC.

The CDR3 loop reads CSARSQGAGWEQYF. CDR3 sequence (DNA): TGCAGTGCTAGAAGTCAGGGGGCAGGTTGGGAGCAGTACTTC. The chain carries TRBV20-1 and TRBJ2-7; 8 bases map to TRBD1. Losses at the gene ends were 2 bases for V and 7 bases for J; bases not matched to a gene: 10. This CDR3 region has 14 residues. Germline-derived CDR1 and CDR2 are DFQATT and SNEGSKA (reference sequence).

This clonotype was recorded many times. The chain recombines TRBV18 with TRBJ2-7; D assignment may be TRBD1 or TRBD2 (5 bases each). The CDR3 has 15 amino acids. The germline V gene encodes CDR1 KGHSH and CDR2 LQKENI. V was clipped by 5 bases and J by 0 bases, with 14 bases between them. In DNA, the CDR3 is TGTGCCAGCTCATCCCGGGACCCCCGCTCCTACGAGCAGTACTTC. Amino acids: CASSSRDPRSYEQYF. Combining the CDR3 with reference TRBV18 and TRBJ2-7 gives the whole variable domain NAGVMQNPRHLVRRRGQEARLRCSPMKGHSHVYWYRQLPEEGLKFMVYLQKENIIDESGMPKERFSAEFPKEGPSILRIQQVVRGDSAAYFCASSSRDPRSYEQYFGPGTRLTVT.

This clonotype has a handful of counts. The chain joins TRBV27 to TRBJ1-2; 9 bases are a match to TRBD1. V lost 4 bases, J lost 4 bases, and 4 bases stayed unmatched. The CDR3 is 14 amino acids. The germline V gene has CDR1 MNHEY and CDR2 SMNVEV (reference sequence). The CDR3 is CASSWGQGGYGYTF. CDR3 coding DNA: TGTGCCAGCAGTTGGGGACAGGGAGGCTATGGCTACACCTTC.

This clonotype was seen a few times. The chain recombines TRBV12-5 with TRBJ2-1, with D possibly being TRBD1 or TRBD2 (6 bases each). Germline CDR1 reads LGHNT; CDR2 reads FRNRAP. V was trimmed by 6 bases and J by 8 bases, leaving 20 bases between them. The CDR3 runs to 15 residues. Here the CDR3 reads CASGSGRRDTDEQFF. CDR3 bases: TGTGCTAGTGGCTCCGGTCGGAGGGACACGGATGAGCAGTTCTTC.